Each of the 30 T cell receptor beta chains below was sequenced from the same sample in a study of TIL therapy for anti-PD-1-resistant metastatic lung cancer. The time point here: pre-treatment sample, taken before nivolumab and TIL therapy. Tumor tissue came from excised metastases, mostly pleural nodules or supraclavicular lymph nodes. This was the immunoSEQ v3 assay. The table came from immunoSEQ multiplex PCR; TCRdb's copy has only in-frame clones and leaves some out. The sample includes some 90,000 clones, 65% of them seen just once. The sequencing used tumor tissue, collected at baseline. The receptors come from a person aged 25 to 79 with non-small cell lung cancer.

This sequence joins TRBV19 and TRBJ2-3; weak D call: TRBD2 (6 bases). The V gene's germline CDR1 is LNHDA and CDR2 SQIVND (reference sequence). This CDR3 comprises 14 residues. Trimming pared 3 bases from V and 2 bases from J, leaving 9 bases between. The CDR3 DNA reads as TGTGCCAGTAGTATCTTAGCGGTCACAGATACGCAGTATTTT. Amino acids: CASSILAVTDTQYF.

This clone was seen only once. The gene calls are TRBV5-4 and TRBJ2-7; D may be TRBD1 or TRBD2 (5 bases each). V dropped 4 bases and J dropped 1 base, with 15 bases sitting between them. CDR1 is SGHNT, CDR2 YYREEE, per germline (reference sequence). The length of the CDR3 is 15 residues. Here the CDR3 DNA reads TGTGCCAGCAGCATAGGGACCGACCTTTCCTACGAGCAGTACTTC. This encodes CASSIGTDLSYEQYF.

The V gene is TRBV27, the J gene TRBJ1-2; D is unclear. The V end lost 1 base, the J end lost 5 bases, and 14 bases lay between the germline ends. The CDR3 is made up of 15 amino acids. Germline-derived CDR1 and CDR2 are MNHEY and SMNVEV (reference sequence). CDR3 DNA sequence: TGTGCCAGCAGTTTATATAGTAACCTTGTTTATGGCTACACCTTC. It specifies CASSLYSNLVYGYTF.

The chain uses TRBV11-2 and TRBJ2-7, with TRBD1 identical over 9 bases. The CDR3 contains 14 residues. The trim removed 3 bases at V and 2 bases at J, leaving 2 bases unmatched. In germline, CDR1 is SGHAT, CDR2 FQNNGV. This CDR3 is CASSFGTGTYEQYF. The CDR3 DNA follows: TGTGCCAGCAGCTTTGGGACAGGGACCTACGAGCAGTACTTC.

The chain recombines TRBV19 with TRBJ2-2; D remains ambiguous. The CDR3 contains 14 residues. Germline lookup yields CDR1 LNHDA and CDR2 SQIVND (reference sequence). V lost 1 base to trimming and J lost 9 bases, with 12 bases between them. Here the CDR3 DNA reads TGTGCCAGTAGTATAGGGGCAGGAGCCAGGGAGCTGTTTTTT. Its translation: CASSIGAGARELFF.

The chain recombines TRBV6-1 with TRBJ2-4; D is ambiguous. CDR1 and CDR2 from the germline V gene are MNHNS and SASEGT. This CDR3 is built from 12 residues. Trimming pared 1 base from V and 6 bases from J, leaving 4 bases between. CDR3 DNA sequence: TGTGCCAGCAGTGAAGACAGAAACATTCAGTACTTC. This encodes CASSEDRNIQYF.

Details on this clone: In the same sample, other DNA sequences code for this CDR3. The chain carries TRBV3-1 (or the pseudogene TRBV3-2) and TRBJ2-6; D is ambiguous. In germline, CDR1 is LGHDT, CDR2 YNNKEL (reference sequence). CDR3 length equals 16 residues. V lost 4 bases, J lost 0 bases, and 10 bases lay in between. This CDR3 reads CASSPRTDSGANVLTF. Written as DNA, the CDR3 is TGTGCCAGCAGCCCCCGGACGGACTCTGGGGCCAACGTCCTGACTTTC.

This clone was recorded once. This chain uses TRBV2 with TRBJ1-1; D perhaps matches TRBD1 (5 bases). The V gene lost 7 bases and the J gene lost 5 bases, with 14 bases spanning the gap. CDR3 length: 13 residues. CDR1 is SNHLY, CDR2 FYNNEI, per germline. The CDR3 DNA reads TGTGCCAGCATTTTTGGGGGAATAACTGAAGCTTTCTTT. Its translation is CASIFGGITEAFF.

The chain recombines TRBV9 with TRBJ2-5, with 7 nucleotides matching TRBD1. The CDR3 contains 14 residues. CDR1 is SGDLS, CDR2 YYNGEE, per germline. Germline trimming cut 3 bases from V and 1 base from J; bases unmatched to any gene: 3. The CDR3 nucleotides are TGTGCCAGCAGCGCGACAGGGTCCCAAGAGACCCAGTACTTC. Its translation is CASSATGSQETQYF. Full variable domain (remainder filled in from reference TRBV9 and TRBJ2-5): DSGVTQTPKHLITATGQRVTLRCSPRSGDLSVYWYQQSLDQGLQFLIQYYNGEERAKGNILERFSAQQFPDLHSELNLSSLELGDSALYFCASSATGSQETQYFGPGTRLLVL.

J is TRBJ2-1 and V is TRBV5-1; TRBD1 matches at 8 bases. Trimming removed 3 bases from V and 1 base from J; junction bases left unmatched: 6. This CDR3 is 16 amino acids long. Germline assignment: CDR1 SGHRS and CDR2 YFSETQ. CDR3 sequence reads: CASSYGQGASYNEQFF. As DNA, the CDR3 is TGCGCCAGCAGCTATGGTCAGGGGGCATCCTACAATGAGCAGTTCTTC.

This clone was found a few times. The V and J genes are TRBV19 and TRBJ2-4, with TRBD1 identical over 10 bases. V shed 5 bases, J shed 6 bases, and the junction held 7 bases outside the gene matches. This CDR3 is built from 15 residues. Germline V gene data show CDR1 as LNHDA and CDR2 as SQIVND (reference sequence). In DNA, the CDR3 is TGTGCCAGTAGTCTAACGACAGGGGGCCGAAACATTCAGTACTTC. Its translation is CASSLTTGGRNIQYF.

The genes are TRBV5-5 and TRBJ2-7; D gene ambiguous. The ends were cut back, 4 bases at V and 3 bases at J, with 17 bases in the middle. CDR3 length: 15 amino acids. CDR1 is SGHKS and CDR2 is YYEKEE in the germline V gene (reference sequence). In DNA form, the CDR3 reads TGTGCCAGCAGCCGGAGAGGCCCAAGAGGCTACGAGCAGTACTTC. It translates to CASSRRGPRGYEQYF.

The V and J genes are TRBV7-2 and TRBJ2-1; no clear D. The length of the CDR3 is 12 residues. The germline CDR1 and CDR2 sequences are SGHTA and FQGNSA. V lost 5 bases and J lost 10, with 12 bases in between. CDR3 in amino acids: CASSPFGVEQFF. CDR3 in DNA: TGTGCCAGCAGCCCTTTCGGTGTAGAGCAGTTCTTC.

This clone was detected a few times. The chain is built from TRBV10-3 and TRBJ2-5; 13 bases match TRBD2. CDR3 length: 18 amino acids. The V gene's germline CDR1 is ENHRY and CDR2 SYGVKD. J lost 2 bases, V lost 2 bases, and 8 bases had no gene match. CDR3 sequence (DNA): TGTGCCATCAGTGAGACGGGACTAGCGGGGACCTTACAAGAGACCCAGTACTTC. Encoded protein: CAISETGLAGTLQETQYF.

In this sample, this clone turned up a few times. V gene TRBV6-2 or TRBV6-3 combines with J gene TRBJ2-5; a weak D match, TRBD1 (6 bases). Germline assignment: CDR1 MNHEY and CDR2 SVGEGT. The CDR3 runs to 17 residues. V was clipped by 4 bases and J by 0 bases, with 18 bases between them. The CDR3 DNA is TGTGCCAGCAGTTCTTCCGCCGGGACACCGTACCAAGAGACCCAGTACTTC. Amino acids: CASSSSAGTPYQETQYF.

The gene calls are TRBV19 and TRBJ1-2, with D possibly being TRBD1 (5 bases). Germline CDR1 LNHDA, CDR2 SQIVND (reference sequence). The CDR3 is 16 amino acids. V lost 7 bases, J lost 8 bases, and 26 bases lay in between. The CDR3, as DNA: TGTGCCAGTATCCCCCCAGGGCGGGAACTCTGGGGCGGCTACACCTTC. This gives the protein CASIPPGRELWGGYTF. Filled out from reference TRBV19 and TRBJ1-2, the complete variable domain reads DGGITQSPKYLFRKEGQNVTLSCEQNLNHDAMYWYRQDPGQGLRLIYYSQIVNDFQKGDIAEGYSVSREKKESFPLTVTSAQKNPTAFYLCASIPPGRELWGGYTFGSGTRLTVV.

Only a few counts were recorded for this clone. This chain connects TRBV7-9 to TRBJ2-5, with TRBD1 matching over 7 bases. From germline, CDR1 is SEHNR and CDR2 FQNEAQ (reference sequence). The CDR3 runs to 14 residues. Unmatched junction bases numbered 7, after V lost 5 bases and J lost 4 bases. CDR3 in amino acids: CASSERQGRETQYF. The CDR3, as DNA: TGTGCCAGCAGCGAGAGACAGGGAAGAGAGACCCAGTACTTC.

The rearrangement joins TRBV30 to TRBJ1-5, with a weak D call TRBD1 (5 bases). Germline values: CDR1 GTSNPN, CDR2 SVGIG (reference sequence). The V end lost 0 bases, the J end lost 9 bases, and 12 bases lay between the germline ends. This CDR3 is built from 13 residues. CDR3 DNA: TGTGCCTGGAGTGTGGGGCAGACTAGGCCCCAGCATTTT. Translation: CAWSVGQTRPQHF.

This clone is labeled as medium-sized. This rearrangement joins TRBV3-1 (or the pseudogene TRBV3-2) to TRBJ1-4; D unresolved. The CDR3 runs 17 residues. V dropped 0 bases and J dropped 0 bases, with 11 bases sitting between them. CDR1 and CDR2 (germline): LGHDT, YNNKEL (reference sequence). In DNA, the CDR3 is TGTGCCAGCAGCCAAGAGGGCCGGACGTCAACTAATGAAAAACTGTTTTTT. This gives the protein CASSQEGRTSTNEKLFF.

This clone was seen just once. The chain is built from TRBV5-4 and TRBJ1-5, with D tentatively TRBD1 (6 bases). CDR3 length equals 13 residues. V was clipped by 4 bases and J by 5 bases, with 10 bases between them. CDR1 is SGHNT, CDR2 YYREEE, per germline (reference sequence). The CDR3, as DNA: TGTGCCAGCAGCAGGGGGGGCGATCAGCCCCAGCATTTT. It translates to CASSRGGDQPQHF.

V and J are TRBV19 and TRBJ2-1; D might be TRBD1 (6 bases). CDR1 and CDR2 (germline): LNHDA, SQIVND (reference sequence). The CDR3 sequence is 14 residues long. V lost 9 bases and J lost 0, with 12 bases in between. CDR3 protein: CASASDSSYNEQFF. CDR3 DNA sequence: TGTGCCAGCGCTTCGGACAGCTCCTACAATGAGCAGTTCTTC.

V gene TRBV7-9 combines with J gene TRBJ2-1; perhaps TRBD2 as D (5 bases). Germline loops: CDR1 SEHNR, CDR2 FQNEAQ (reference sequence). CDR3 length equals 18 residues. V was cut by 5 bases and J by 1 base, with 21 bases left in between. CDR3 DNA: TGTGCCAGCAGCCGGACGGGGATGAGCGGCCTATCCTACAATGAGCAGTTCTTC. Its translation is CASSRTGMSGLSYNEQFF.

The V call is TRBV7-3, the J call TRBJ2-7; TRBD1 might be the D (6 bases). From germline, CDR1 is SGHTA and CDR2 FQGTGA. CDR3 length equals 14 residues. V was shortened by 5 bases and J by 2 bases, with 13 bases between the two germline ends. The CDR3 region is CASSPDSPPYEQYF. The CDR3 DNA is TGTGCCAGCAGCCCGGACAGCCCCCCCTACGAGCAGTACTTC.

V gene TRBV10-2 combines with J gene TRBJ2-7, with 9 bases aligning to TRBD1. From germline, CDR1 is WSHSY and CDR2 SAAADI. V shed 6 bases, J shed 1 base, and the junction held 4 bases outside the gene matches. This CDR3 spans 14 amino acids. The CDR3 is CASRNDRGSYEQYF. Here the CDR3 DNA reads TGCGCCAGCAGGAATGACAGGGGGTCCTACGAGCAGTACTTC.

The chain employs TRBV30 and TRBJ1-6, with TRBD1 matching 7 bases. V was pared by 7 bases and J by 1 base, with 13 bases of the junction left unmatched. Germline V lookup: CDR1 GTSNPN, CDR2 SVGIG (reference sequence). The CDR3 has 17 residues. The CDR3: CAFRTGREWSYNSPLHF. In DNA form, the CDR3 reads TGTGCCTTCCGGACAGGCCGAGAGTGGTCCTATAATTCACCCCTCCACTTT.

V and J are TRBV10-1 and TRBJ2-1, with TRBD1 matching 9 bases. Trimming removed 0 bases from V and 8 bases from J; junction bases left unmatched: 5. Germline V gene lookup returns CDR1 WNHNN and CDR2 SYGVQD (reference sequence). The CDR3 spans 15 residues. The CDR3: CASSESGTGIDEQFF. The CDR3 bases are TGCGCCAGCAGTGAGTCCGGGACAGGGATCGATGAGCAGTTCTTC.

The CDR3: CASSLDLGTAYEQYF. The CDR3 coding sequence is TGTGCCAGCAGCTTAGATTTAGGGACAGCCTACGAGCAGTACTTC. The gene calls are TRBV7-2 and TRBJ2-7; 7 bases fit TRBD1. This CDR3 is built from 15 residues. Germline trimming cut 1 base from V and 2 bases from J; bases unmatched to any gene: 5. Germline-derived CDR1 and CDR2 are SGHTA and FQGNSA.

This clone has a handful of counts. The chain uses TRBV3-1 (or the pseudogene TRBV3-2) and TRBJ2-7; D not certain. The CDR3 runs to 12 residues. Per germline, CDR1 LGHDT and CDR2 YNNKEL (reference sequence). V was trimmed by 0 bases and J by 5 bases, leaving 5 bases between them. This CDR3 reads CASSQDQNEQYF. The CDR3 DNA reads TGTGCCAGCAGCCAAGATCAGAACGAGCAGTACTTC.

This chain joins TRBV18 and TRBJ2-2, with D possibly TRBD1 on 6 matching bases. The CDR3 is 14 amino acids. Trimming stripped 5 bases from V and 1 base from J, with 8 bases between. CDR1 and CDR2 from the germline V gene are KGHSH and LQKENI. CDR3 protein: CASSVQGNTGELFF. The CDR3 region has the DNA TGTGCCAGCTCAGTACAGGGGAACACCGGGGAGCTGTTTTTT.

The chain links TRBV5-1 to TRBJ2-3; 9 nucleotides match TRBD2. The CDR3 is 16 residues long. The germline V gene encodes CDR1 SGHRS and CDR2 YFSETQ. The trim removed 2 bases at V and 0 bases at J, leaving 4 bases unmatched. CDR3 loop: CASSFQTSGSTDTQYF. The CDR3, as DNA: TGCGCCAGCAGCTTTCAGACTAGCGGAAGCACAGATACGCAGTATTTT.